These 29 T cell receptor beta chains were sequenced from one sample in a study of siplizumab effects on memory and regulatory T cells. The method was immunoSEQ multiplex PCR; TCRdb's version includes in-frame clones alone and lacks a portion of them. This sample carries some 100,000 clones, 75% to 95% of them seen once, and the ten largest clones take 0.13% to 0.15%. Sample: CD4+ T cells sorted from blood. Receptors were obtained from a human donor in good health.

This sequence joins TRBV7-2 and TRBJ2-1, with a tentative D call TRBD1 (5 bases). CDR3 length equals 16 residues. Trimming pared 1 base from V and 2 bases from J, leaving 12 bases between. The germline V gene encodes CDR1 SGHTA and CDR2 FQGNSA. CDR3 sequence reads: CASSLGLAQAYNEQFF. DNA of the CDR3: TGTGCCAGCAGCTTAGGTTTGGCACAGGCCTACAATGAGCAGTTCTTC.

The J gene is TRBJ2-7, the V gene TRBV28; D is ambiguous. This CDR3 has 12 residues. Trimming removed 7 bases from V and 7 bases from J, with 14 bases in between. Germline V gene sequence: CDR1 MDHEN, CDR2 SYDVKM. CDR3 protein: CASTSTLSEQYF. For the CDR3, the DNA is TGTGCCAGCACCTCGACCCTTTCTGAGCAGTACTTC.

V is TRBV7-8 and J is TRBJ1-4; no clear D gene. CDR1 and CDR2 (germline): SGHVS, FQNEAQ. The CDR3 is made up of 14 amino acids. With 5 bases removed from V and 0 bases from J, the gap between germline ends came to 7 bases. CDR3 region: CASSLQATNEKLFF. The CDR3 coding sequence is TGTGCCAGCAGCCTCCAGGCAACTAATGAAAAACTGTTTTTT.

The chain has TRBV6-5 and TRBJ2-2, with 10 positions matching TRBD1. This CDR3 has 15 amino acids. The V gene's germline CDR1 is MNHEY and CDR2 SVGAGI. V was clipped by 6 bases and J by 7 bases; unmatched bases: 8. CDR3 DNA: TGTGCCAGCAGAACAGACAGGGGGCGCATCGGGGAGCTGTTTTTT. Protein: CASRTDRGRIGELFF.

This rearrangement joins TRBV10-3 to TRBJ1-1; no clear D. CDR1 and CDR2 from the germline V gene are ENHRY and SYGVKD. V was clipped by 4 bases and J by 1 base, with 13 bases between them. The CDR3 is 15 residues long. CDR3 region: CAISGIGWGNTEAFF. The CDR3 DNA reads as TGTGCCATCAGTGGGATAGGCTGGGGGAACACTGAAGCTTTCTTT.

The CDR3 reads CASIKNTEAFF. CDR3 bases: TGTGCCAGCATAAAGAACACTGAAGCTTTCTTT. V is TRBV6-6 and J is TRBJ1-1; no clear D. The V gene's germline CDR1 is MNHNY and CDR2 SVGAGI (reference sequence). The V gene lost 7 bases and the J gene lost 1 base, with 4 bases spanning the gap. The CDR3 totals 11 residues.

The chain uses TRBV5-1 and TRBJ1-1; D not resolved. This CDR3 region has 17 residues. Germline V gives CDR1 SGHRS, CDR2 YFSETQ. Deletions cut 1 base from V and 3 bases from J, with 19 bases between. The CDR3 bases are TGCGCCAGCAGCTTGCTCCCTGGCAAGAGGGTCGACACTGAAGCTTTCTTT. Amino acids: CASSLLPGKRVDTEAFF.

The CDR3 is CASGLGAQETQYF. CDR3 bases: TGTGCTAGTGGTTTAGGGGCCCAAGAGACCCAGTACTTC. The genes are TRBV12-5 and TRBJ2-5, with D maybe TRBD1 (5 bases). The V gene's germline CDR1 is LGHNT and CDR2 FRNRAP. The ends were cut back, 3 bases at V and 1 base at J, with 6 bases in the middle. This CDR3 has 13 amino acids.

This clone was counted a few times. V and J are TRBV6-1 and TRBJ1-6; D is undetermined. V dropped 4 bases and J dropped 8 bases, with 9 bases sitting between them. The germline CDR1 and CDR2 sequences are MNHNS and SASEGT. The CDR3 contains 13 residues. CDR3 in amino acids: CASSVRADSPLHF. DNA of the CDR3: TGTGCCAGCAGTGTTAGGGCTGATTCACCCCTCCACTTT.

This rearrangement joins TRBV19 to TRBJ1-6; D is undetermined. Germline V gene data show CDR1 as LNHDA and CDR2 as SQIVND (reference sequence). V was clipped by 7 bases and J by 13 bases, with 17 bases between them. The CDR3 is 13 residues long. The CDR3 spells CASIAYPPKPLHF. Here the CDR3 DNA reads TGTGCCAGTATAGCGTACCCCCCGAAGCCCCTCCACTTT.

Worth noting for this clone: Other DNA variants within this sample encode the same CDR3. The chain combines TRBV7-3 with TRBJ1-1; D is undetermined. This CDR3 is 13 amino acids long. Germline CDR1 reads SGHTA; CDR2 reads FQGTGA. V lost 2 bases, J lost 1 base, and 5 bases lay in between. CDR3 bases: TGTGCCAGCAGCTTATCCGGGAACACTGAAGCTTTCTTT. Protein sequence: CASSLSGNTEAFF.

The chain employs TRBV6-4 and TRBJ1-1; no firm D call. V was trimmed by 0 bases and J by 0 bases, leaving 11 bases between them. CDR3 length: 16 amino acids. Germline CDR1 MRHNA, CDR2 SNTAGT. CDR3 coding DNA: TGTGCCAGCAGTGACTCCGGAACGGGTTTGAACACTGAAGCTTTCTTT. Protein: CASSDSGTGLNTEAFF.

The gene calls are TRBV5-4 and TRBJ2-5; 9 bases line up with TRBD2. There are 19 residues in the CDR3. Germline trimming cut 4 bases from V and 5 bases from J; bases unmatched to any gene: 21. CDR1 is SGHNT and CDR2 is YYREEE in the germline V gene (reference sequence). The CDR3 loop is CASSQDGLAGNLKEETQYF. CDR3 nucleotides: TGTGCCAGCAGCCAAGATGGGCTAGCGGGGAACCTGAAGGAGGAGACCCAGTACTTC.

Here the CDR3 DNA reads TGTGCCAGCAGCCCCCTTACCACCTACGAGCAGTACTTC. Protein product: CASSPLTTYEQYF. The chain uses TRBV4-2 and TRBJ2-7; D gene uncertain. Trimming stripped 4 bases from V and 2 bases from J, with 9 bases between. This CDR3 contains 13 residues. Germline lookup yields CDR1 LGHNA and CDR2 YNFKEQ.

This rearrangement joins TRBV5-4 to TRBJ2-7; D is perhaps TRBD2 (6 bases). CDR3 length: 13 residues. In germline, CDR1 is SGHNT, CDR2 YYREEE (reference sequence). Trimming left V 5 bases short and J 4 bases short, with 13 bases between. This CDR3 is CASSSTSGYEQYF. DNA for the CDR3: TGTGCCAGCAGTTCGACTAGTGGTTACGAGCAGTACTTC.

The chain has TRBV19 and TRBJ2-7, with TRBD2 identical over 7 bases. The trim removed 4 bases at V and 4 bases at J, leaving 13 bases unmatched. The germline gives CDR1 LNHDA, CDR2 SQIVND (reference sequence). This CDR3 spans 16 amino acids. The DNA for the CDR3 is TGTGCCAGTAGTACCCTCCTGGGAGCGGGGAGATACGAGCAGTACTTC. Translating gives CASSTLLGAGRYEQYF. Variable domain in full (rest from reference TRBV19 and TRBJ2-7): DGGITQSPKYLFRKEGQNVTLSCEQNLNHDAMYWYRQDPGQGLRLIYYSQIVNDFQKGDIAEGYSVSREKKESFPLTVTSAQKNPTAFYLCASSTLLGAGRYEQYFGPGTRLTVT.

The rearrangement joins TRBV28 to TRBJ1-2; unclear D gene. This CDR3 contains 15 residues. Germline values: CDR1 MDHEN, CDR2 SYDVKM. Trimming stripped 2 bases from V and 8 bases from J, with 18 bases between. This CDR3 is CASSLVGSSARGYTF. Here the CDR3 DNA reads TGTGCCAGCAGTTTAGTGGGCAGCTCCGCTCGGGGCTACACCTTC.

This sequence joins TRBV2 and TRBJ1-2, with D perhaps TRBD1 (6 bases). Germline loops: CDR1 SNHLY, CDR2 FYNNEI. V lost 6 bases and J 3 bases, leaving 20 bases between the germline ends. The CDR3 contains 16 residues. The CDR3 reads CASSPRGSGKDYGYTF. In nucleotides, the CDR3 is TGTGCCAGCAGCCCGAGGGGGTCAGGGAAGGACTATGGCTACACCTTC.

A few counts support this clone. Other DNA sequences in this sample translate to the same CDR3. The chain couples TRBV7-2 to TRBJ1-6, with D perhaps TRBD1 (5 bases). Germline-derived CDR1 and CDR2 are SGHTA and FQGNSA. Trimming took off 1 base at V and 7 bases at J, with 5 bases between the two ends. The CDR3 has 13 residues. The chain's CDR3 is CASSLEGNSPLHF. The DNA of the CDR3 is TGTGCCAGCAGCTTAGAGGGGAATTCACCCCTCCACTTT.

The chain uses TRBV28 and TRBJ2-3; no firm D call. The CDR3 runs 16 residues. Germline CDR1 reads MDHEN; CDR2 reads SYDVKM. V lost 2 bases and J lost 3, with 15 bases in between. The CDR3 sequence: CASSLSRAGTTDTQYF. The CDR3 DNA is TGTGCCAGCAGTTTAAGTAGGGCAGGAACTACAGATACGCAGTATTTT.

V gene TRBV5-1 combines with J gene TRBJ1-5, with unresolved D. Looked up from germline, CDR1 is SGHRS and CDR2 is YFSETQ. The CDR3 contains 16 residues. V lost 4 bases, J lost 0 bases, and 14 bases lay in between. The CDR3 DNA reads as TGCGCCAGCAGCGCAGACATGGCGGATAGCAATCAGCCCCAGCATTTT. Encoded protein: CASSADMADSNQPQHF.

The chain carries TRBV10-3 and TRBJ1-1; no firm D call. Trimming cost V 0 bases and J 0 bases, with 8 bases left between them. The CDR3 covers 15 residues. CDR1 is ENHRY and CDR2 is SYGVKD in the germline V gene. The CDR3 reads CAISESRQMNTEAFF. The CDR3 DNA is TGTGCCATCAGTGAGTCGAGGCAGATGAACACTGAAGCTTTCTTT.

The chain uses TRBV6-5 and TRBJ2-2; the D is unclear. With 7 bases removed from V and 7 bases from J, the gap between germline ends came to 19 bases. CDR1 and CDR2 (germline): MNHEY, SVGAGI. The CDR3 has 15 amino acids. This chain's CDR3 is CASTLGSPSHGELFF. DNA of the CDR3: TGTGCCAGCACGTTAGGTTCCCCTTCCCACGGGGAGCTGTTTTTT.

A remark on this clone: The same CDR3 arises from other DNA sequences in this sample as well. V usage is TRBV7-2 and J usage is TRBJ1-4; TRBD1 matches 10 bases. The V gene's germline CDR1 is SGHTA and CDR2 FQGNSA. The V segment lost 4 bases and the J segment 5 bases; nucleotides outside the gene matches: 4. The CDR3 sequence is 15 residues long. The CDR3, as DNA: TGTGCCAGCAGCTGGAGACAGGGGGCCAATGAAAAACTGTTTTTT. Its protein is CASSWRQGANEKLFF.

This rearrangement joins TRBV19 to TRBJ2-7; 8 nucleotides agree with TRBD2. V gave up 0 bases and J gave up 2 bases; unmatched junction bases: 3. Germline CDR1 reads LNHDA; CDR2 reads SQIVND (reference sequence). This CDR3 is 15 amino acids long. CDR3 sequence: CASSIDAGGTYEQYF. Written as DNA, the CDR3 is TGTGCCAGTAGTATAGATGCGGGGGGAACCTACGAGCAGTACTTC.

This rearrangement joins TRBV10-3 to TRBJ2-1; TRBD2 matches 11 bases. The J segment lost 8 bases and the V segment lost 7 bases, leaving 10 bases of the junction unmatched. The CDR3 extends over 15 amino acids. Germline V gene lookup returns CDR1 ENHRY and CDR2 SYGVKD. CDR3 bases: TGTGCCATCAAGATTAGCGGGGGGGCCGGGCATGAGCAGTTCTTC. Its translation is CAIKISGGAGHEQFF.

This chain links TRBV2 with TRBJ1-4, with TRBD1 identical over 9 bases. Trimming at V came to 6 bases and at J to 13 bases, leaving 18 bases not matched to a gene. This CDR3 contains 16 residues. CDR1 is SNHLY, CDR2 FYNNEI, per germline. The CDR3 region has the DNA TGTGCCAGCAGCCTACTCCCGGGACAGGGTGTTTCAGGACTGTTTTTT. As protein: CASSLLPGQGVSGLFF.

The CDR3 sequence is CASSHKWNTGELFF. CDR3 nucleotide sequence: TGCGCCAGCAGTCATAAGTGGAACACCGGGGAGCTGTTTTTT. The chain couples TRBV23-1 to TRBJ2-2; unclear D gene. TRBV23-1 is an ORF for which the function is uncertain. The CDR3 has 14 residues. V gave up 3 bases and J gave up 1 base, with 6 bases separating them.

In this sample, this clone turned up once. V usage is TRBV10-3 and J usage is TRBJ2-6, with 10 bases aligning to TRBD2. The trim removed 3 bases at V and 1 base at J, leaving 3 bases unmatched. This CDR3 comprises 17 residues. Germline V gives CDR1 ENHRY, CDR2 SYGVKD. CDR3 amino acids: CAISDGAGGSGANVLTF. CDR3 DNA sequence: TGTGCCATCAGTGACGGAGCGGGGGGGTCTGGGGCCAACGTCCTGACTTTC.